This T cell receptor (beta chain) comes out of a study of cytomegalovirus exposure and HLA in healthy donors. The CDR3 covers 15 residues. CDR1 SGDLS and CDR2 YYNGEE come from the germline V gene. The V and J ends lost 0 bases and 0 bases respectively, with 9 bases between them. Both 60 Vbeta primers and 13 Jbeta primers went into the PCR. The method was immunoSEQ multiplex PCR; TCRdb's version includes in-frame clones alone and lacks a portion of them. The table includes roughly 100,000 clones, more than 70% detected once. The sequenced sample consisted of PBMCs. J is TRBJ1-1 and V is TRBV9; the D is unclear. The clonotype was recovered from a middle-aged man in good health and CMV-seronegative. The DNA of the CDR3 is TGTGCCAGCAGCGTAGTGGCGGGTATGAACACTGAAGCTTTCTTT. The encoded protein is CASSVVAGMNTEAFF.